One sample yielded the 19 T cell receptor beta chains listed below, sequenced in a study of T cells in localized non-small cell lung cancer. Method: immunoSEQ multiplex PCR; TCRdb's copy keeps in-frame clones and lacks some. The sample yields around 15,000 clones, about 90% seen once. Specimen: peripheral blood mononuclear cells, collected before any cancer treatment. The receptors originated from a woman aged 35-75 years with stage III lung adenocarcinoma.

This clone has a single count. The V and J genes are TRBV2 and TRBJ1-3; D call uncertain. The V end lost 4 bases, the J end lost 0 bases, and 10 bases lay between the germline ends. The CDR3 has 15 amino acids. Germline V gene data show CDR1 as SNHLY and CDR2 as FYNNEI. DNA for the CDR3: TGTGCCAGCAGTGCCCATGAGACCTCTGGAAACACCATATATTTT. Amino acids: CASSAHETSGNTIYF.

The count of this clone is one. The chain combines TRBV14 with TRBJ2-1; D is possibly TRBD1 or TRBD2 (5 bases each). The CDR3 is made up of 14 amino acids. Trimming removed 4 bases from V and 1 base from J, with 8 bases in between. The germline V gene has CDR1 SGHDN and CDR2 FVKESK. CDR3 bases: TGTGCCAGCAGCCCGGGGCTTTCCTACAATGAGCAGTTCTTC. Protein sequence: CASSPGLSYNEQFF.

The chain links TRBV19 to TRBJ1-3; TRBD1 matches 9 bases. The V and J ends lost 1 base and 0 bases, in that order; junction bases with no gene match: 7. There are 18 residues in the CDR3. Germline assignment: CDR1 LNHDA and CDR2 SQIVND (reference sequence). The chain's CDR3 is CASSIAGTGTSSGNTIYF. CDR3 coding DNA: TGTGCCAGTAGTATAGCCGGGACAGGGACGAGCTCTGGAAACACCATATATTTT.

The chain is built from TRBV6-4 and TRBJ1-1, with D unresolved. Looked up from germline, CDR1 is MRHNA and CDR2 is SNTAGT. This CDR3 region has 14 residues. V was trimmed by 2 bases and J by 5 bases, leaving 12 bases between them. CDR3 sequence reads: CASSDGSEGTEAFF. The CDR3 nucleotides are TGTGCCAGCAGTGACGGGTCCGAGGGAACTGAAGCTTTCTTT.

Only one count was recorded for this clone. For the CDR3, the DNA is TGCGCCAGCAGATCGGAGGAGATCCGTTATGGCTACACCTTC. Encoded protein: CASRSEEIRYGYTF. The V call is TRBV5-1, the J call TRBJ1-2, with D unclear. The V end lost 5 bases, the J end lost 5 bases, and 16 bases lay between the germline ends. This CDR3 is 14 amino acids long. In germline, CDR1 is SGHRS, CDR2 YFSETQ. The full variable domain, its missing parts supplied by reference TRBV5-1 and TRBJ1-2, is KAGVTQTPRYLIKTRGQQVTLSCSPISGHRSVSWYQQTPGQGLQFLFEYFSETQRNKGNFPGRFSGRQFSNSRSEMNVSTLELGDSALYLCASRSEEIRYGYTFGSGTRLTVV.

The chain employs TRBV5-1 and TRBJ1-6; TRBD1 is a possible D gene (6 bases). Trimming cost V 4 bases and J 12 bases, with 20 bases left between them. This CDR3 contains 15 residues. CDR1 is SGHRS and CDR2 is YFSETQ in the germline V gene. The CDR3 region is CASSPPGGFGEPLHF. The CDR3 DNA is TGCGCCAGCAGCCCCCCCGGGGGCTTTGGGGAACCCCTCCACTTT.

V and J are TRBV5-1 and TRBJ1-5; maybe TRBD1 (5 bases). The CDR3 length is 13 residues. The germline V gene encodes CDR1 SGHRS and CDR2 YFSETQ. Trimming removed 2 bases at V and 7 bases at J, with 10 bases between. This CDR3 reads CASSFERGQPQHF. The CDR3 nucleotides are TGCGCCAGCAGCTTTGAGAGGGGACAGCCCCAGCATTTT.

The chain carries TRBV28 and TRBJ2-1, with D hard to call. Trimming took 2 bases from V and 8 from J, leaving 7 bases between them. CDR3 length equals 12 residues. Germline lookup yields CDR1 MDHEN and CDR2 SYDVKM. CDR3 region: CASSLSLDEQFF. The DNA for the CDR3 is TGTGCCAGCAGTTTAAGTTTGGATGAGCAGTTCTTC. The variable domain in full, with the rest retrieved from reference TRBV28 and TRBJ2-1, is DVKVTQSSRYLVKRTGEKVFLECVQDMDHENMFWYRQDPGLGLRLIYFSYDVKMKEKGDIPEGYSVSREKKERFSLILESASTNQTSMYLCASSLSLDEQFFGPGTRLTVL.

V and J are TRBV7-9 and TRBJ2-7; tentative D call: TRBD1 (6 bases). The V end lost 2 bases, the J end lost 5 bases, and 16 bases lay between the germline ends. The CDR3 extends over 15 amino acids. From germline, CDR1 is SEHNR and CDR2 FQNEAQ (reference sequence). The CDR3: CASSLWPGEGNEQYF. The DNA for the CDR3 is TGTGCCAGCAGCTTATGGCCAGGGGAAGGCAACGAGCAGTACTTC.

The rearrangement links TRBV7-2 to TRBJ2-3; a weak D match, TRBD1 (7 bases). Germline CDR1 is SGHTA and CDR2 is FQGNSA. This CDR3 spans 15 amino acids. Trimming stripped 3 bases from V and 8 bases from J, with 18 bases between. The CDR3 sequence is CASSFEGARLGTQYF. The CDR3 region has the DNA TGTGCCAGCAGCTTTGAGGGGGCCAGACTAGGTACGCAGTATTTT.

This chain joins TRBV6-1 and TRBJ2-4, with a tentative D call TRBD1 (5 bases). The CDR3 covers 17 residues. Per germline, CDR1 MNHNS and CDR2 SASEGT. Trimming pared 0 bases from V and 0 bases from J, leaving 12 bases between. CDR3 in amino acids: CASSEARQGIAKNIQYF. The CDR3 region has the DNA TGTGCCAGCAGTGAAGCCAGGCAGGGAATAGCCAAAAACATTCAGTACTTC.

This clone has a single count. The chain carries TRBV12-5 and TRBJ2-1; D is unclear. Trimming took 1 base from V and 7 from J, leaving 8 bases between them. The CDR3 spans 13 residues. Germline loops: CDR1 LGHNT, CDR2 FRNRAP. The CDR3 region has the DNA TGTGCTAGTGGTTTGGGACCGCCGAATGAGCAGTTCTTC. It codes for CASGLGPPNEQFF.

V is TRBV10-3 and J is TRBJ2-1; D remains ambiguous. V lost 0 bases and J lost 9, with 6 bases in between. The CDR3 sequence is 12 residues long. CDR1 is ENHRY, CDR2 SYGVKD, per germline. Written as DNA, the CDR3 is TGTGCCATCAGTGAGTCGTATGGTGAGCAGTTCTTC. This translates into CAISESYGEQFF.

The chain couples TRBV5-1 to TRBJ2-3; 7 positions match TRBD1. CDR3 length equals 20 residues. V was pared by 1 base and J by 1 base, with 18 bases of the junction left unmatched. The V gene's germline CDR1 is SGHRS and CDR2 YFSETQ. CDR3 region: CASSLLGTEKGVMGTDTQYF. DNA of the CDR3: TGCGCCAGCAGCTTGTTGGGGACAGAGAAGGGGGTGATGGGCACAGATACGCAGTATTTT. The whole variable domain, remainder taken from reference TRBV5-1 and TRBJ2-3, is KAGVTQTPRYLIKTRGQQVTLSCSPISGHRSVSWYQQTPGQGLQFLFEYFSETQRNKGNFPGRFSGRQFSNSRSEMNVSTLELGDSALYLCASSLLGTEKGVMGTDTQYFGPGTRLTVL.

The chain couples TRBV5-1 to TRBJ2-1; possible D gene TRBD2, 6 bases. Trimming pared 4 bases from V and 9 bases from J, leaving 8 bases between. CDR1 and CDR2 (germline): SGHRS, YFSETQ. CDR3 length: 11 amino acids. As DNA, the CDR3 is TGCGCCAGCAGCCGGGGAGGTGAGCAGTTCTTC. As protein: CASSRGGEQFF.

The chain employs TRBV4-3 and TRBJ2-1; D is possibly TRBD1 (6 bases). The germline V and J ends were trimmed by 3 bases and 5 bases, with 17 bases remaining between them. Germline CDR1 and CDR2: LGHNA and YSLEER. The CDR3 covers 16 residues. CDR3 residues: CASSQGAGETNNEQFF. The DNA for the CDR3 is TGCGCCAGCAGCCAGGGGGCGGGCGAGACGAACAATGAGCAGTTCTTC.

V usage is TRBV29-1 and J usage is TRBJ2-2; 13 bases line up with TRBD2. The V and J ends lost 6 bases and 0 bases, in that order; junction bases with no gene match: 4. The CDR3 has 16 residues. Germline lookup yields CDR1 SQVTM and CDR2 ANQGSEA. Written as DNA, the CDR3 is TGCAGCGTCACCGGGACTAGCGGGGCGAACACCGGGGAGCTGTTTTTT. Translation: CSVTGTSGANTGELFF.

The gene calls are TRBV2 and TRBJ2-7; D perhaps matches TRBD2 (5 bases). CDR3 length equals 14 residues. Trimming took off 1 base at V and 4 bases at J, with 11 bases between the two ends. Germline loops: CDR1 SNHLY, CDR2 FYNNEI. Here the CDR3 reads CASSEVLGIYEQYF. For the CDR3, the DNA is TGTGCCAGCAGTGAAGTACTAGGGATTTACGAGCAGTACTTC.

The chain carries TRBV6-5 and TRBJ2-3; maybe TRBD1 (5 bases). Germline assignment: CDR1 MNHEY and CDR2 SVGAGI. V lost 5 bases, J lost 3 bases, and 9 bases lay in between. The CDR3 covers 13 residues. CDR3 sequence: CASSPQGTDTQYF. The CDR3 DNA reads as TGTGCCAGCAGTCCTCAGGGAACAGATACGCAGTATTTT.